The 17 T cell receptor beta chains presented below share a single source sample, sequenced in a study of OX40 agonist ivuxolimab in advanced cancers. Using immunoSEQ multiplex PCR, the repertoire was profiled, and TCRdb retains in-frame clones only, with some absent. The sample contains some 87,000 clones, around 91% of which appear only once. Source: CD4+ or CD8+ T cells sorted from blood, taken in a trial of the OX40 agonist ivuxolimab. Every receptor here comes from an adult with an advanced solid tumor such as melanoma, head and neck, liver or kidney cancer.

The genes are TRBV18 and TRBJ1-6; 7 nucleotides line up with TRBD1. The CDR3 loop spans 14 amino acids. Trimming cost V 3 bases and J 8 bases; bases outside gene matches: 4. Looked up from germline, CDR1 is KGHSH and CDR2 is LQKENI. The CDR3 region is CASSPTGAYSPLHF. The CDR3 DNA follows: TGTGCCAGCTCACCTACAGGGGCTTATTCACCCCTCCACTTT.

V and J are TRBV25-1 and TRBJ1-1; 7 bases are shared with TRBD1. The ends lost 9 bases at V and 0 bases at J; junction bases unmatched: 7. This CDR3 contains 14 residues. Germline CDR1 reads MGHDK; CDR2 reads SYGVNS. The CDR3 loop is CARVIGQVNTEAFF. The CDR3 nucleotides are TGTGCCAGGGTGATAGGACAGGTGAACACTGAAGCTTTCTTT.

The chain joins TRBV7-6 to TRBJ2-3; D unresolved. Trimming shortened V by 3 bases and J by 4 bases, and 8 bases separated the two germline ends. Germline assignment: CDR1 SGHVS and CDR2 FNYEAQ. This CDR3 spans 13 amino acids. The CDR3 protein is CASSFSLADTQYF. The CDR3 DNA follows: TGTGCCAGCAGCTTCTCTCTCGCAGATACGCAGTATTTT. Supplemented by reference TRBV7-6 and TRBJ2-3, the full variable domain reads GAGVSQSPRYKVTKRGQDVALRCDPISGHVSLYWYRQALGQGPEFLTYFNYEAQQDKSGLPNDRFSAERPEGSISTLTIQRTEQRDSAMYRCASSFSLADTQYFGPGTRLTVL.

V usage is TRBV6-1 and J usage is TRBJ2-7, with 9 bases that match TRBD2. There are 15 residues in the CDR3. V lost 4 bases to trimming and J lost 1 base; unmatched junction nucleotides: 5. Germline lookup yields CDR1 MNHNS and CDR2 SASEGT. This CDR3 reads CASSVPTSGSYEQYF. The CDR3 coding sequence is TGTGCCAGCAGTGTCCCGACTAGCGGATCCTACGAGCAGTACTTC.

This clone has just one count. The chain combines TRBV19 with TRBJ2-7; a possible D gene is TRBD1 (5 bases). The CDR3 sequence is 17 residues long. Trimming removed 9 bases at V and 0 bases at J, with 24 bases between. The germline gives CDR1 LNHDA, CDR2 SQIVND (reference sequence). The CDR3 sequence is CASSRSDSPKFSYEQYF. In DNA form, the CDR3 reads TGTGCCAGCTCGAGAAGCGACAGTCCCAAATTCTCCTACGAGCAGTACTTC.

This clone appeared once. The CDR3 spells CASSLTSGRGTDTQYF. CDR3 in DNA: TGTGCCAGCAGCTTAACTAGCGGGAGAGGCACAGATACGCAGTATTTT. V and J are TRBV7-9 and TRBJ2-3, with 11 bases aligning to TRBD2. The CDR3 is made up of 16 amino acids. The junction had 2 bases not matched to a gene; V was cut back by 2 bases and J by 1 base. From germline, CDR1 is SEHNR and CDR2 FQNEAQ (reference sequence).

This sequence joins TRBV6-4 and TRBJ2-3; D call uncertain. The germline V gene has CDR1 MRHNA and CDR2 SNTAGT. V was shortened by 2 bases and J by 2 bases, with 5 bases between the two germline ends. This CDR3 is 13 amino acids long. The CDR3 here is CASSDTDTDTQYF. CDR3 nucleotide sequence: TGTGCCAGCAGTGACACAGACACAGATACGCAGTATTTT.

The V gene is TRBV4-1, the J gene TRBJ1-3; 7 positions match TRBD1. Trimming removed 0 bases from V and 0 bases from J; junction bases left unmatched: 8. Germline loops: CDR1 MGHRA, CDR2 YSYEKL. CDR3 length: 18 residues. The CDR3 reads CASSQDWTGTYSGNTIYF. The CDR3 nucleotides are TGCGCCAGCAGCCAAGACTGGACAGGAACGTACTCTGGAAACACCATATATTTT.

Here the CDR3 DNA reads TGTGCCAGCAGCCCTCGCCTCAGCACAGATACGCAGTATTTT. Translated, it gives CASSPRLSTDTQYF. V gene TRBV9 combines with J gene TRBJ2-3; unclear D gene. The V and J ends lost 4 bases and 0 bases respectively, with 9 bases between them. CDR1 SGDLS and CDR2 YYNGEE come from the germline V gene. The CDR3 loop spans 14 amino acids. Variable domain in full (rest from reference TRBV9 and TRBJ2-3): DSGVTQTPKHLITATGQRVTLRCSPRSGDLSVYWYQQSLDQGLQFLIQYYNGEERAKGNILERFSAQQFPDLHSELNLSSLELGDSALYFCASSPRLSTDTQYFGPGTRLTVL.

The CDR3 region is CASSEFSGMGQGETQYF. Here the CDR3 DNA reads TGTGCCAGCAGTGAATTTAGCGGGATGGGTCAGGGGGAGACCCAGTACTTC. V is TRBV25-1 and J is TRBJ2-5; the match to TRBD2 covers 8 bases. This CDR3 region has 17 residues. Germline V lookup: CDR1 MGHDK, CDR2 SYGVNS. V lost 1 base and J lost 5; bases outside the gene matches: 12. Full variable domain (outside the CDR3, taken from reference TRBV25-1 and TRBJ2-5): EADIYQTPRYLVIGTGKKITLECSQTMGHDKMYWYQQDPGMELHLIHYSYGVNSTEKGDLSSESTVSRIRTEHFPLTLESARPSHTSQYLCASSEFSGMGQGETQYFGPGTRLLVL.

V gene TRBV7-2 combines with J gene TRBJ1-5, with D unresolved. The germline CDR1 and CDR2 sequences are SGHTA and FQGNSA. The CDR3 length is 14 residues. The germline V and J ends were trimmed by 8 bases and 0 bases, with 11 bases remaining between them. The CDR3 protein is CASSGANSNQPQHF. CDR3 nucleotides: TGTGCCAGCTCGGGAGCTAATAGCAATCAGCCCCAGCATTTT. The entire variable domain, with the rest obtained from reference TRBV7-2 and TRBJ1-5, is as follows: GAGVSQSPSNKVTEKGKDVELRCDPISGHTALYWYRQSLGQGLEFLIYFQGNSAPDKSGLPSDRFSAERTGGSVSTLTIQRTQQEDSAVYLCASSGANSNQPQHFGDGTRLSIL.

This clone has only a few counts. The chain's CDR3 is CASLPGQGPVHEQYF. CDR3 nucleotide sequence: TGCGCCAGCCTCCCGGGACAGGGTCCTGTCCACGAGCAGTACTTC. This rearrangement joins TRBV5-1 to TRBJ2-7; TRBD1 matches at 9 bases. Germline V gene sequence: CDR1 SGHRS, CDR2 YFSETQ. CDR3 length: 15 amino acids. V lost 7 bases to trimming and J lost 5 bases; unmatched junction nucleotides: 13.

This clone has a single count. This chain connects TRBV9 to TRBJ2-7; 8 bases map to TRBD2. Trimming took 4 bases from V and 0 from J; bases not matched to a gene: 6. Germline V gene sequence: CDR1 SGDLS, CDR2 YYNGEE. The CDR3 sequence is 15 residues long. Here the CDR3 DNA reads TGTGCCAGCAGCCCCCAGAGCGGGAGCTCCTACGAGCAGTACTTC. Residues: CASSPQSGSSYEQYF.

The chain combines TRBV6-1 with TRBJ2-3, with D possibly being TRBD1 or TRBD2 (5 bases each). The CDR3 runs 12 residues. Trimming took 2 bases from V and 8 from J, leaving 8 bases between them. CDR1 is MNHNS, CDR2 SASEGT, per germline. CDR3 in amino acids: CASSELGGTQYF. CDR3 coding DNA: TGTGCCAGCAGTGAACTTGGGGGTACGCAGTATTTT.

The chain combines TRBV5-5 with TRBJ1-1; 9 bases match TRBD1. V lost 5 bases and J lost 1; bases outside the gene matches: 9. This CDR3 comprises 16 residues. Germline V gives CDR1 SGHKS, CDR2 YYEKEE (reference sequence). The CDR3 spells CASSFKQGAENTEAFF. CDR3 nucleotide sequence: TGTGCCAGCAGTTTTAAACAGGGGGCCGAGAACACTGAAGCTTTCTTT.

J is TRBJ2-3 and V is TRBV28, with 7 bases aligning to TRBD2. V gave up 6 bases and J gave up 11 bases; unmatched junction bases: 20. CDR1 and CDR2 (germline): MDHEN, SYDVKM. The CDR3 extends over 16 amino acids. The CDR3 nucleotides are TGTGCCAGCAGCCTACGGCAACCGACTAGCATGAATTTGCAGTATTTT. As protein: CASSLRQPTSMNLQYF.

The chain is built from TRBV4-3 and TRBJ2-5; D is uncertain. Germline CDR1 and CDR2: LGHNA and YSLEER. The germline V and J ends were trimmed by 1 base and 2 bases, with 5 bases remaining between them. The CDR3 runs 13 residues. As DNA, the CDR3 is TGCGCCAGCAGCCAAGTAGCTCAAGAGACCCAGTACTTC. This codes for CASSQVAQETQYF.